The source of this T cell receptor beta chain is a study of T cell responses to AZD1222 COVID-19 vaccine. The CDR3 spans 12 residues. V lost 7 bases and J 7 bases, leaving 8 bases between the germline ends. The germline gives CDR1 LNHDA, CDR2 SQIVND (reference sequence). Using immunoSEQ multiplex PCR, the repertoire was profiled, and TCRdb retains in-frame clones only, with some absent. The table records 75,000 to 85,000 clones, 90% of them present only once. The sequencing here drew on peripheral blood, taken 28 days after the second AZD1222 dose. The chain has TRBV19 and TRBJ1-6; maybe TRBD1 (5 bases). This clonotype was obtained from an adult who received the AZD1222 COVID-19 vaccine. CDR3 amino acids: CASTRANSPLHF. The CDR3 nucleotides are TGTGCCAGTACCAGGGCGAATTCACCCCTCCACTTT.